A single sample gave rise to the 14 T cell receptor beta chains below, sequenced in a study of shared clonotypes between healthy human individuals. Naive CD8 cells lacked CD45RO and underwent positive selection for CCR7, leaving out terminally differentiated effector memory CD45RA+ cells. The method was immunoSEQ multiplex PCR; TCRdb's version includes in-frame clones alone and lacks a portion of them. Of about 590,000 clones listed, around 95% were seen once; the top ten hold 0.11%. Sequencing input: naive CD8+ T cells sorted from blood. These receptors were collected from a woman younger than 45 in good health.

The genes are TRBV18 and TRBJ2-3; TRBD1 might be the D (6 bases). Germline V gene sequence: CDR1 KGHSH, CDR2 LQKENI. V was shortened by 2 bases and J by 2 bases, with 8 bases between the two germline ends. The CDR3 contains 14 residues. For the CDR3, the DNA is TGTGCCAGCTCACCATACAGGGCCACAGATACGCAGTATTTT. Its translation: CASSPYRATDTQYF. The whole variable domain, filled in from reference TRBV18 and TRBJ2-3, reads NAGVMQNPRHLVRRRGQEARLRCSPMKGHSHVYWYRQLPEEGLKFMVYLQKENIIDESGMPKERFSAEFPKEGPSILRIQQVVRGDSAAYFCASSPYRATDTQYFGPGTRLTVL.

The V gene is TRBV13, the J gene TRBJ2-7; TRBD2 aligns across 7 bases. CDR1 and CDR2 (germline): PRHDT, FYEKMQ (reference sequence). Trimming removed 6 bases from V and 0 bases from J; junction bases left unmatched: 8. This CDR3 spans 15 amino acids. The CDR3 protein is CASRSGTTISYEQYF. DNA for the CDR3: TGTGCCAGCAGATCCGGGACTACGATCTCCTACGAGCAGTACTTC.

This chain uses TRBV5-8 with TRBJ1-5, with D maybe TRBD1 (5 bases). Germline assignment: CDR1 SGHTS and CDR2 YDEGEE. The V and J ends lost 4 bases and 3 bases respectively, with 14 bases between them. This CDR3 spans 15 amino acids. The CDR3 is CASSRRGGNNQPQHF. For the CDR3, the DNA is TGTGCCAGCAGCCGCCGTGGGGGGAACAATCAGCCCCAGCATTTT.

This sequence joins TRBV21-1 and TRBJ2-1; TRBD1 is taken as the D call from the table, unchecked against the DNA. TRBV21-1 is annotated as a pseudogene. The CDR3 runs 16 residues. This CDR3 reads CASSGCLQGMTNEQFF. The CDR3 nucleotides read TGTGCCAGCAGCGGATGTTTGCAGGGGATGACCAATGAGCAGTTCTTC.

V is TRBV28 and J is TRBJ2-7, with D perhaps TRBD2 (5 bases). V lost 7 bases, J lost 3 bases, and 13 bases lay in between. In germline, CDR1 is MDHEN, CDR2 SYDVKM. The CDR3 length is 13 residues. As DNA, the CDR3 is TGTGCCAGCACTTGGAGCGAGGGCTACGAGCAGTACTTC. It encodes CASTWSEGYEQYF. Together with reference TRBV28 and TRBJ2-7, the CDR3 gives the full variable domain: DVKVTQSSRYLVKRTGEKVFLECVQDMDHENMFWYRQDPGLGLRLIYFSYDVKMKEKGDIPEGYSVSREKKERFSLILESASTNQTSMYLCASTWSEGYEQYFGPGTRLTVT.

The V and J genes are TRBV2 and TRBJ2-2; unclear D gene. With 1 base removed from V and 5 bases from J, the gap between germline ends came to 8 bases. Per the germline V gene, CDR1 is SNHLY and CDR2 is FYNNEI. This CDR3 has 14 amino acids. The chain's CDR3 is CASSEGARTGELFF. The CDR3 nucleotides read TGTGCCAGCAGTGAAGGGGCCAGAACCGGGGAGCTGTTTTTT.

The chain joins TRBV27 to TRBJ2-1, with D uncertain. V lost 4 bases and J 2 bases, leaving 9 bases between the germline ends. The germline V gene has CDR1 MNHEY and CDR2 SMNVEV (reference sequence). The CDR3 is 14 residues long. This CDR3 is CASSSDLTYNEQFF. In DNA, the CDR3 is TGTGCCAGCAGTTCCGACTTAACCTACAATGAGCAGTTCTTC.

The chain links TRBV27 to TRBJ2-3; 8 bases agree with TRBD2. CDR1 is MNHEY and CDR2 is SMNVEV in the germline V gene (reference sequence). J was trimmed by 3 bases and V by 2 bases; bases with no gene match: 7. There are 16 residues in the CDR3. The CDR3 DNA reads as TGTGCCAGCAGTTTAACAGCGGGAGAATTGACAGATACGCAGTATTTT. It codes for CASSLTAGELTDTQYF.

The CDR3 loop reads CASRGRSHGNTEAFF. DNA of the CDR3: TGCGCCAGCAGAGGGAGATCACATGGGAACACTGAAGCTTTCTTT. The rearrangement uses TRBV4-1 and TRBJ1-1; D not resolved. Germline lookup yields CDR1 MGHRA and CDR2 YSYEKL. Trimming left V 6 bases short and J 1 base short, with 15 bases between. The CDR3 extends over 15 amino acids.

V usage is TRBV5-6 and J usage is TRBJ2-1, with D possibly matching TRBD2 (5 bases). CDR3 length: 12 residues. CDR1 is SGHDT and CDR2 is YYEEEE in the germline V gene. Trimming shortened V by 0 bases and J by 10 bases, and 8 bases separated the two germline ends. CDR3 sequence reads: CASSLGADEQFF. DNA of the CDR3: TGTGCCAGCAGCTTGGGAGCGGACGAGCAGTTCTTC.

The chain combines TRBV30 with TRBJ2-1, with D perhaps matching TRBD2 (6 bases). The CDR3 is 13 residues long. V was pared by 3 bases and J by 10 bases, with 16 bases between. The germline CDR1 and CDR2 sequences are GTSNPN and SVGIG (reference sequence). CDR3 sequence reads: CAWSITSSGEQFF. The CDR3 DNA sequence: TGTGCCTGGAGCATTACTAGCTCAGGGGAGCAGTTCTTC.

The rearrangement links TRBV9 to TRBJ2-3, with 7 nucleotides matching TRBD2. Trimming at V came to 1 base and at J to 1 base, leaving 3 bases not matched to a gene. The length of the CDR3 is 15 residues. CDR1 is SGDLS, CDR2 YYNGEE, per germline. The CDR3 spells CASSVWAGGTDTQYF. The CDR3 nucleotides are TGTGCCAGCAGCGTATGGGCGGGAGGCACAGATACGCAGTATTTT.

This clone was observed once. CDR3 residues: CASSYSTGEVYNEQFF. The CDR3 DNA sequence: TGTGCCAGCAGTTACTCAACCGGGGAAGTCTACAATGAGCAGTTCTTC. The chain employs TRBV6-5 and TRBJ2-1, with D possibly being TRBD2 (5 bases). CDR3 length equals 16 residues. Germline loops: CDR1 MNHEY, CDR2 SVGAGI. V lost 0 bases and J 3 bases, leaving 12 bases between the germline ends.

The chain employs TRBV11-2 and TRBJ2-5; D is possibly TRBD1 (6 bases). Trimming cost V 6 bases and J 5 bases, with 16 bases left between them. The CDR3 covers 14 residues. The germline V gene has CDR1 SGHAT and CDR2 FQNNGV. The CDR3: CASSPLPQGETQYF. The CDR3 region has the DNA TGTGCCAGCAGTCCCCTGCCGCAGGGGGAGACCCAGTACTTC.